One sample yielded the 21 T cell receptor beta chains listed below, sequenced in a study of identical twins. TCRdb analysed the 5' RACE reads with MiXCR anew, one entry per CDR3 protein. The profile shows around 1.7 million distinct CDR3 sequences, less than 40% of them singletons. The specimen sequenced was cord blood. The origin of the receptors is a newborn girl in good health.

This chain connects TRBV29-1 to TRBJ2-2, with 7 positions matching TRBD1. Per the germline V gene, CDR1 is SQVTM and CDR2 is ANQGSEA. Trimming at V came to 6 bases and at J to 1 base, leaving 5 bases not matched to a gene. The CDR3 length is 14 residues. In DNA, the CDR3 is TGCAGCGTCCCGGGACAGATGAACACCGGGGAGCTGTTTTTT. Translation: CSVPGQMNTGELFF.

This clonotype has a single count. This clone may be a read error of a much larger clone one base away. The chain uses TRBV28 and TRBJ2-7; the D gene is possibly TRBD1 (6 bases). Germline V gene lookup returns CDR1 MDHEN and CDR2 SYDVKM. There are 14 residues in the CDR3. V shed 5 bases and J shed 2 bases, with 13 bases lying between them. The CDR3 region has the DNA TGTGCCAGCAGTCGAACGGACAGACCCTACGAGCAGTACTTC. It is translated as CASSRTDRPYEQYF.

In this sample, this clonotype turned up a few times. This chain connects TRBV9 to TRBJ2-1; the match to TRBD2 covers 12 bases. The germline CDR1 and CDR2 sequences are SGDLS and YYNGEE. The CDR3 length is 17 residues. Trimming at V came to 4 bases and at J to 2 bases, leaving 7 bases not matched to a gene. CDR3 coding DNA: TGTGCCAGCAGCCCTCGACTAGCGGGAGACCCCTACAATGAGCAGTTCTTC. This codes for CASSPRLAGDPYNEQFF.

The table lists this clonotype with a count of one. A read error may be the cause here, since a much bigger clone is one base away. The genes are TRBV29-1 and TRBJ2-7; D ambiguous. The J call is in doubt because the DNA end fits TRBJ2-5 better. The CDR3 runs to 12 residues. From germline, CDR1 is SQVTM and CDR2 ANQGSEA. The CDR3 spells CGFPGQKETQYF. CDR3 nucleotide sequence: TGCGGCTTCCCAGGCCAAAAGGAGACCCAGTACTTC.

The chain carries TRBV7-8 and TRBJ1-6; D is perhaps TRBD1 (5 bases). This CDR3 is 16 amino acids long. V lost 10 bases, J lost 0 bases, and 16 bases lay in between. Germline-derived CDR1 and CDR2 are SGHVS and FQNEAQ. This CDR3 reads CATMPQGLSYNSPLHF. CDR3 coding DNA: TGTGCCACCATGCCCCAGGGCCTCTCCTATAATTCACCCCTCCACTTT.

This chain joins TRBV30 and TRBJ2-3, with TRBD2 matching 10 bases. This CDR3 is 13 amino acids long. The germline gives CDR1 GTSNPN, CDR2 SVGIG (reference sequence). The trim removed 5 bases at V and 8 bases at J, leaving 7 bases unmatched. This CDR3 is CAWELAGLSTQYF. Here the CDR3 DNA reads TGTGCCTGGGAACTAGCGGGGCTCTCTACGCAGTATTTT.

Of note for this clonotype: One end of the junction fails to match germline, which may point to a read error. The gene calls are TRBV9 and TRBJ2-1; TRBD2 aligns across 9 bases. Germline CDR1 and CDR2: SGDLS and YYNGEE. The CDR3 is 16 residues long. CDR3 protein: CASSSTGLAIYNAQFF. In DNA, the CDR3 is TGTGCCAGCAGCTCGACGGGACTAGCCATCTACAATGCGCAGTTCTTC.

To note about this clonotype: A single base separates this from a much larger clone, so it may be a read error. This rearrangement joins TRBV7-9 to TRBJ2-5; D is unclear. The germline V gene encodes CDR1 SEHNR and CDR2 FQNEAQ (reference sequence). CDR3 size: 12 residues. V was pared by 1 base and J by 11 bases, with 11 bases between. The CDR3 sequence: CASSLVEYGQYF. DNA of the CDR3: TGTGCCAGCAGCTTAGTCGAGTACGGGCAGTACTTC.

The chain carries TRBV2 and TRBJ2-1, with 10 bases identical to TRBD2. This CDR3 spans 16 amino acids. Trimming removed 7 bases from V and 0 bases from J; junction bases left unmatched: 6. Germline V CDR1 and CDR2: SNHLY, FYNNEI. The CDR3 coding sequence is TGTGCCAGCACCCGGACTAGCGGTCACTCCTACAATGAGCAGTTCTTC. Residues: CASTRTSGHSYNEQFF.

This clonotype appeared a few times. The chain is built from TRBV20-1 and TRBJ2-3; 11 nucleotides line up with TRBD2. J lost 3 bases, V lost 6 bases, and 5 bases had no gene match. The V gene's germline CDR1 is DFQATT and CDR2 SNEGSKA (reference sequence). The CDR3 sequence is 14 residues long. The CDR3 sequence is CSAYSSGRTDTQYF. In DNA, the CDR3 is TGCAGTGCCTACTCTAGCGGGAGGACAGATACGCAGTATTTT.

This clonotype showed up just a few times. V gene TRBV12-3 or TRBV12-4 combines with J gene TRBJ2-1; D not certain. V lost 8 bases, J lost 10 bases, and 24 bases lay in between. The CDR3 sequence is 15 residues long. This CDR3 is CASYTGFPAQEEQFF. The CDR3 DNA reads TGTGCCAGCTACACCGGATTCCCCGCCCAGGAAGAGCAGTTCTTC.

Comments on this clonotype: At one end, the junction sequence differs from germline, possibly due to a read error. V gene TRBV7-9 combines with J gene TRBJ2-5; D gene unclear. The CDR3 consists of 13 residues. The V gene's germline CDR1 is SEHNR and CDR2 FQNEAQ (reference sequence). The DNA of the CDR3 is TGTGCCAGCAGCTTAGATCTTAGGAGACCGTTGGACTTC. Encoded protein: CASSLDLRRPLDF.

This clonotype was recorded a few times. This chain uses TRBV2 with TRBJ2-3; D is uncertain. V lost 3 bases and J lost 0, with 13 bases in between. Germline V CDR1 and CDR2: SNHLY, FYNNEI. The CDR3 spans 16 residues. The CDR3 spells CASSEAAGPSTDTQYF. CDR3 DNA: TGTGCCAGCAGTGAGGCAGCCGGGCCGAGCACAGATACGCAGTATTTT.

The genes are TRBV6-5 and TRBJ2-7, with 10 bases aligning to TRBD2. Germline-derived CDR1 and CDR2 are MNHEY and SVGAGI. This CDR3 contains 17 residues. Trimming removed 2 bases from V and 0 bases from J; junction bases left unmatched: 7. The CDR3 DNA reads as TGTGCCAGCAGTTACGCAATGCCTAGCGGGAGCTCCTACGAGCAGTACTTC. Its protein product is CASSYAMPSGSSYEQYF.

The chain employs TRBV27 and TRBJ2-7; a weak D match, TRBD2 (5 bases). The CDR3 totals 13 residues. Germline CDR1 is MNHEY and CDR2 is SMNVEV (reference sequence). V gave up 8 bases and J gave up 3 bases, with 14 bases separating them. The CDR3 nucleotides are TGTGCCAGCGGTCCCCTGAGGGTCTACGAGCAGTACTTC. Translating gives CASGPLRVYEQYF.

In this sample, this clonotype turned up a few times. The rearrangement joins TRBV7-2 to TRBJ2-1, with a tentative D call TRBD1 (6 bases). V was shortened by 5 bases and J by 7 bases, with 15 bases between the two germline ends. The germline gives CDR1 SGHTA, CDR2 FQGNSA. The CDR3 is 14 residues long. In DNA form, the CDR3 reads TGTGCCAGCAGCGAAAGGGGGTTCTTAAATGAGCAGTTCTTC. Its protein is CASSERGFLNEQFF.

The sample holds many counts of this clonotype. The chain is built from TRBV29-1 and TRBJ1-2, with TRBD1 matching over 9 bases. CDR3 length: 15 amino acids. After removal of 5 bases from V and 4 bases from J, the junction contained 11 bases not matched to a gene. The V gene's germline CDR1 is SQVTM and CDR2 ANQGSEA. CDR3 nucleotides: TGCAGCGTTCCCCACCGGGACAGGGTTGTCTATGGCTACACCTTC. This codes for CSVPHRDRVVYGYTF.

The genes are TRBV27 and TRBJ2-2; maybe TRBD1 (6 bases). From germline, CDR1 is MNHEY and CDR2 SMNVEV (reference sequence). This CDR3 contains 15 residues. V was trimmed by 3 bases and J by 4 bases, leaving 12 bases between them. In DNA, the CDR3 is TGTGCCAGCAGTTTTCTTCCAGGGGCCACCGGGGAGCTGTTTTTT. As protein: CASSFLPGATGELFF.

The chain is built from TRBV27 and TRBJ1-5; D is unresolved. Trimming removed 3 bases at V and 6 bases at J, with 12 bases between. The CDR3 has 14 residues. Germline lookup yields CDR1 MNHEY and CDR2 SMNVEV (reference sequence). CDR3 sequence reads: CASSFLRKGQPQHF. In nucleotides, the CDR3 is TGTGCCAGCAGTTTCCTCAGAAAAGGTCAGCCCCAGCATTTT.

This chain uses TRBV28 with TRBJ2-1; 11 positions match TRBD2. The germline CDR1 and CDR2 sequences are MDHEN and SYDVKM. Trimming took 6 bases from V and 3 from J; bases not matched to a gene: 7. The CDR3 covers 16 residues. The CDR3 protein is CASRLLLAGVYNEQFF. In nucleotides, the CDR3 is TGTGCCAGCAGGTTACTACTAGCGGGAGTCTACAATGAGCAGTTCTTC.

This clonotype was counted at least ten times. The chain is built from TRBV29-1 and TRBJ2-3; 8 bases are a match to TRBD1. The CDR3 sequence is 14 residues long. Germline loops: CDR1 SQVTM, CDR2 ANQGSEA. Germline trimming cut 4 bases from V and 2 bases from J; bases unmatched to any gene: 5. This CDR3 reads CSVGDRSITDTQYF. The CDR3 nucleotides are TGCAGCGTTGGGGACAGGTCCATCACAGATACGCAGTATTTT.